This T cell receptor (beta chain) came from a study of blood T cell repertoires in COVID-19. The wider study: Acute and convalescent COVID-19 samples came from the United States, Italy and Spain. Sources were T cells, B-cell-depleted T cells, or PBMCs; the material itself was cDNA or gDNA.

In the original analysis: Using reference gene primer amplification, nucleated cell counts were estimated. Profiling relied on immunoSEQ multiplex PCR, and the TCRdb table lists in-frame clones only, not all of them. Clone size and V and J calls were adopted from that table, with D and trimming inferred from the DNA. The sample lists more than 200,000 clones, approximately 86% seen once, with over 1.5% in the top ten. V lost 7 bases and J lost 2; bases outside the gene matches: 8. Germline CDR1 and CDR2: SGDLS and YYNGEE. CDR3 length equals 14 residues. The chain joins TRBV9 to TRBJ1-2, with 7 bases aligning to TRBD1. The sequence was obtained from a man younger than 40 with active or convalescent COVID-19. Sequenced sample: peripheral blood. For the CDR3, the DNA is TGTGCCAGCTCCCGGTGGGACAGCAACTATGGCTACACCTTC. This sequence encodes CASSRWDSNYGYTF.